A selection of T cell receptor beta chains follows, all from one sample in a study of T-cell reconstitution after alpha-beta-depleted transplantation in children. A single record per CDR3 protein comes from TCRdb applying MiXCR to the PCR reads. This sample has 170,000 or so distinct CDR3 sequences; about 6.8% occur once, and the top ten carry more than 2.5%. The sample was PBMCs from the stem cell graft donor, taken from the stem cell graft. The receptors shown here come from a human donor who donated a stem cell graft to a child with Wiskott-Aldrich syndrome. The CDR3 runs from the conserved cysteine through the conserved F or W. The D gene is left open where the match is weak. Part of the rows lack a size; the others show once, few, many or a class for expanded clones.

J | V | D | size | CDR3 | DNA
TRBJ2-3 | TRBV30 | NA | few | CAWTPGARDTQYF | TGTGCCTGGACGCCCGGGGCCCGAGATACGCAGTATTTT
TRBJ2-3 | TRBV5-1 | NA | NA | CASSPDGGDTQYF | TGCGCCAGCAGCCCAGACGGGGGAGATACGCAGTATTTT
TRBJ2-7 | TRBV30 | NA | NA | CAWSVLAGEQYF | TGTGCCTGGAGTGTACTAGCCGGCGAGCAGTACTTC
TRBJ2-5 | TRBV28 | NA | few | CASSSQGGTRETQYF | TGTGCCAGCAGTTCGCAGGGTGGTACTCGAGAGACCCAGTACTTC
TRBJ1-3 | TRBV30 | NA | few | CAWSGGSGNTIYF | TGTGCCTGGAGTGGGGGGTCTGGAAACACCATATATTTT
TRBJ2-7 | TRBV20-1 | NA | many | CSAWRSGVSYEQYF | TGCAGTGCTTGGAGGTCGGGGGTATCCTACGAGCAGTACTTC
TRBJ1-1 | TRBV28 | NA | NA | CASSPGSMNTEAFF | TGTGCCAGCAGTCCCGGTAGCATGAACACTGAAGCTTTCTTT
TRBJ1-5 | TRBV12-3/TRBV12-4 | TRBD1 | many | CASSPSTGDQPQHF | TGTGCCAGCAGTCCCTCGACAGGGGATCAGCCCCAGCATTTT
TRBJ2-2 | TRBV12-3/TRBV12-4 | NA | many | CASSFLGELFF | TGTGCCAGCAGTTTCCTCGGGGAGCTGTTTTTT
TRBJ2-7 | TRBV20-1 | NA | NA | CSARWRLPDYSHEQYF | TGCAGTGCTCGCTGGAGACTCCCGGACTATAGCCACGAGCAGTACTTC
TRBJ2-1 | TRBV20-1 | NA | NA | CSGPRSPRGQFF | TGCAGTGGGCCCCGGTCCCCTAGGGGGCAGTTCTTC
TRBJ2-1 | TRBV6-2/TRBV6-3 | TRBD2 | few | CASSPSRGLAGGYNEQFF | TGTGCCAGCAGCCCGTCCCGGGGGCTAGCGGGAGGCTACAATGAGCAGTTCTTC
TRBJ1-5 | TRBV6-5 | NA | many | CASSYGMGGSNQPQHF | TGTGCCAGCAGTTACGGGATGGGCGGAAGCAATCAGCCCCAGCATTTT
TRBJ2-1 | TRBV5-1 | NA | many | CASSLLPLAESYNEQFF | TGCGCCAGCAGCTTGTTACCCCTAGCTGAGAGTTACAATGAGCAGTTCTTC
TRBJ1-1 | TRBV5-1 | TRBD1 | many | CASSLARGTGGLGNTEAFF | TGCGCCAGCAGCTTGGCCAGAGGGACAGGGGGTTTGGGAAACACTGAAGCTTTCTTT
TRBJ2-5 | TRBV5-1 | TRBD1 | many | CASSPGTGDREETQYF | TGCGCCAGCAGCCCGGGGACCGGGGACAGGGAGGAGACCCAGTACTTC
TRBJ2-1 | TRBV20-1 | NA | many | CSARDNALSYNEQFF | TGCAGTGCTAGAGATAACGCCTTATCCTACAATGAGCAGTTCTTC
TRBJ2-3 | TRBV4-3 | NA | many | CASSPQIGGGALRSDTQYF | TGCGCCAGCAGCCCCCAAATAGGGGGAGGGGCGTTGCGGTCAGATACGCAGTATTTT
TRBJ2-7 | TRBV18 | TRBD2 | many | CASSDGEGQYF | TGTGCCAGCTCAGATGGGGAGGGGCAGTACTTC
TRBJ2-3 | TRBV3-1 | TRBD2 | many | CASSYSGSSDTQYF | TGTGCCAGCAGCTACAGCGGGAGCTCAGATACGCAGTATTTT
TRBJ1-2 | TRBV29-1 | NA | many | CSVEGLGVGYGYTF | TGCAGCGTTGAGGGGTTGGGGGTTGGCTATGGCTACACCTTC
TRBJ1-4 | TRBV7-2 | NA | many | CASSLVQAITNEKLFF | TGTGCCAGCAGCTTAGTACAGGCCATTACCAATGAAAAACTGTTTTTT
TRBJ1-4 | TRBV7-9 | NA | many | CASITDSLNEKLFF | TGTGCCAGCATAACGGACAGCTTAAATGAAAAACTGTTTTTT
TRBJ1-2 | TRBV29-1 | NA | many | CSVGDKNYGYTF | TGCAGCGTTGGGGACAAGAACTATGGCTACACCTTC
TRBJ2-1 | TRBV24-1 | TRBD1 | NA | CATSDSGQGINEQFF | TGTGCCACCAGTGATTCGGGACAGGGTATCAATGAGCAGTTCTTC
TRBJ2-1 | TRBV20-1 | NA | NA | CSARGGYEQFF | TGCAGTGCTAGAGGGGGGTATGAGCAGTTCTTC
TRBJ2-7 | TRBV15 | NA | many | CATSRTGTPGDEQYF | TGTGCCACCAGCAGAACCGGGACCCCTGGGGACGAGCAGTACTTC
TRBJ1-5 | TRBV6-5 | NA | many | CASSYQEDYQPQHF | TGTGCCAGCAGTTACCAAGAGGATTATCAGCCCCAGCATTTT
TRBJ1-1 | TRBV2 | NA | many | CASGGTEAFF | TGTGCCAGCGGGGGAACTGAAGCTTTCTTT